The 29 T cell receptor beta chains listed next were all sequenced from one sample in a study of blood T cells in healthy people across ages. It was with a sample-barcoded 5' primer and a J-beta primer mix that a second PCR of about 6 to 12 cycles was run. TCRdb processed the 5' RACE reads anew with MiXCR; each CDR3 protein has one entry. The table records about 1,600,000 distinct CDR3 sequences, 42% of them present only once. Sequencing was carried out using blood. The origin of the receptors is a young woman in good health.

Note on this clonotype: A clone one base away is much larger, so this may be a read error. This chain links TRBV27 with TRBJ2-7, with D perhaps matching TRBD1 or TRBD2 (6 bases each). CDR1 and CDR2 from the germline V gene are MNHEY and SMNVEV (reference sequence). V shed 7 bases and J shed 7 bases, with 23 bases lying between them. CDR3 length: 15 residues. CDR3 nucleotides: TGTGCCAGCAACGCGGGGACACCACTCGTCGGGGAGCAGTACTTC. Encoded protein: CASNAGTPLVGEQYF.

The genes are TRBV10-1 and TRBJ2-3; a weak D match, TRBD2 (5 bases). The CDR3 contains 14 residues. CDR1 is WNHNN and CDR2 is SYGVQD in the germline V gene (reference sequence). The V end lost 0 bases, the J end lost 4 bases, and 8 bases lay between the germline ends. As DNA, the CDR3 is TGCGCCAGCAGTGAGTCGGGAGCCCCAGATACGCAGTATTTT. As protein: CASSESGAPDTQYF.

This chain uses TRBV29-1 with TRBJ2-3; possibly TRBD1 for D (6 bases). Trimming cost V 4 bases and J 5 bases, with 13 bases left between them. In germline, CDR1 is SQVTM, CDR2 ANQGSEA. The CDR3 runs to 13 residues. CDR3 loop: CSVVGQGKDTQYF. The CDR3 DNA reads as TGCAGCGTTGTGGGGCAGGGGAAAGATACGCAGTATTTT.

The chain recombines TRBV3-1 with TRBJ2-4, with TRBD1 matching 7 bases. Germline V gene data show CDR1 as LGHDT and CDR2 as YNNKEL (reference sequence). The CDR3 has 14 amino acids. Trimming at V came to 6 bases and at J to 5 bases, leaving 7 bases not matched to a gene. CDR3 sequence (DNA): TGTGCCAGCAGTCCTACCGGGACAGAAAACATTCAGTACTTC. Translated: CASSPTGTENIQYF.

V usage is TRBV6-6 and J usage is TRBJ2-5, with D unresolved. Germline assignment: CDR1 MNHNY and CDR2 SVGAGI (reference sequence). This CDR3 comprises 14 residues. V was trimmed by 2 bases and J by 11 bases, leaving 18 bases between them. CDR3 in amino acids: CASSYTSLTNEQYF. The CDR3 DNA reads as TGTGCCAGCAGTTACACTTCCCTAACAAATGAGCAGTACTTC.

The CDR3 bases are TGTGCCAGCACGGACAGGCCAGATAGCAATCAGCCCCAGCATTTT. This encodes CASTDRPDSNQPQHF. J is TRBJ1-5 and V is TRBV6-2 or TRBV6-3, with 7 bases fitting TRBD1. The junction had 6 bases not matched to a gene; V was cut back by 7 bases and J by 0 bases. CDR1 MNHEY and CDR2 SVGEGT come from the germline V gene. This CDR3 is 15 amino acids long.

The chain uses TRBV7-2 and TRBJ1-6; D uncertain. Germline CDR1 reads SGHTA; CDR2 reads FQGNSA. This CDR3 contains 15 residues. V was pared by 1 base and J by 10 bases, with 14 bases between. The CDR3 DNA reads TGTGCCAGCAGCTTAGAGGCTACGGGTAACTCACCCCTCCACTTT. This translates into CASSLEATGNSPLHF.

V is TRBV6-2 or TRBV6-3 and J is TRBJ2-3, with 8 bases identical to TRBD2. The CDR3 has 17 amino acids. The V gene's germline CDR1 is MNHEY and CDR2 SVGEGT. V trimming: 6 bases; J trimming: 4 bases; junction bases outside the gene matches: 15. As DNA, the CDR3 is TGTGCCAGCAGCCCCAGTTTCAAGAGCGGGAGTTCAGATACGCAGTATTTT. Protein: CASSPSFKSGSSDTQYF.

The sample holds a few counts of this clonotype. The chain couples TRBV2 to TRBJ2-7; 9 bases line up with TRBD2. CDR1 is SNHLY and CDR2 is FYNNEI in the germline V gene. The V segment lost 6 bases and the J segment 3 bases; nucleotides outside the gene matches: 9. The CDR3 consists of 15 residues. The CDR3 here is CASRALGAGGYEQYF. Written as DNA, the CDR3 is TGTGCCAGCAGGGCCCTCGGAGCGGGAGGCTACGAGCAGTACTTC.

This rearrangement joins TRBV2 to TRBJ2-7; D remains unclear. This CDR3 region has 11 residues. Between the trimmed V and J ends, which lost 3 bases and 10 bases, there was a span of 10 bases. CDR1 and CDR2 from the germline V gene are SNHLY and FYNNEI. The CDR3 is CASSEDAAQYF. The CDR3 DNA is TGTGCCAGCAGTGAGGATGCGGCCCAGTACTTC. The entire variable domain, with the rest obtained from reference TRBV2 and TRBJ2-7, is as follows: EPEVTQTPSHQVTQMGQEVILRCVPISNHLYFYWYRQILGQKVEFLVSFYNNEISEKSEIFDDQFSVERPDGSNFTLKIRSTKLEDSAMYFCASSEDAAQYFGPGTRLTVT.

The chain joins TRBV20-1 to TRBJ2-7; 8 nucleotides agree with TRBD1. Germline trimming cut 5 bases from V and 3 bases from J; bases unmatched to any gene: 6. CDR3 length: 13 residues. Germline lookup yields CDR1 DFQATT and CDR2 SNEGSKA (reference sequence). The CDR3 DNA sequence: TGCAGTGCTCTCGGACAGGGTGTCTACGAGCAGTACTTC. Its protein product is CSALGQGVYEQYF.

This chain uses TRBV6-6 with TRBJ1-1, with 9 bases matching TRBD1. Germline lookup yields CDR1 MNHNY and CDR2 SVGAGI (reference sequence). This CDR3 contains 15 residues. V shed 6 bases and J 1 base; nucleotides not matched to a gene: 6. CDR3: CASRASDRGNTEAFF. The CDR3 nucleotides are TGTGCCAGCAGAGCCTCGGACAGGGGGAACACTGAAGCTTTCTTT.

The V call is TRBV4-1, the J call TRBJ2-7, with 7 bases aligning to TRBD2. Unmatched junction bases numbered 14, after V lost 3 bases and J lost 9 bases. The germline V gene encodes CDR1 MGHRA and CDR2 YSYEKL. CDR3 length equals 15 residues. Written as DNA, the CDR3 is TGCGCCAGCAGCCAGGGCCTTGCGGCGGGAGCAAGGCAGTACTTC. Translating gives CASSQGLAAGARQYF.

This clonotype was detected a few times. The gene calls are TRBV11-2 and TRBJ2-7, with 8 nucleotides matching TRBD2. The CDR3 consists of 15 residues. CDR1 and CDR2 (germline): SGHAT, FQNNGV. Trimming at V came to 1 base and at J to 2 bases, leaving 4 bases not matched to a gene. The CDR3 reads CASSLGAGVTYEQYF. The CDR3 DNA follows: TGTGCCAGCAGCTTAGGAGCGGGAGTCACCTACGAGCAGTACTTC. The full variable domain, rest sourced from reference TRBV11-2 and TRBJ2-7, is EAGVAQSPRYKIIEKRQSVAFWCNPISGHATLYWYQQILGQGPKLLIQFQNNGVVDDSQLPKDRFSAERLKGVDSTLKIQPAKLEDSAVYLCASSLGAGVTYEQYFGPGTRLTVT.

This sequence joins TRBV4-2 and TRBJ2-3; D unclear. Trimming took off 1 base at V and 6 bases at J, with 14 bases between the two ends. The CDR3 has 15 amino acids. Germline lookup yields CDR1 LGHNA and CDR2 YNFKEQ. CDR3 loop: CASSQVRERPDTQYF. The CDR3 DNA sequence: TGTGCCAGCAGCCAAGTTAGAGAGCGCCCGGATACGCAGTATTTT.

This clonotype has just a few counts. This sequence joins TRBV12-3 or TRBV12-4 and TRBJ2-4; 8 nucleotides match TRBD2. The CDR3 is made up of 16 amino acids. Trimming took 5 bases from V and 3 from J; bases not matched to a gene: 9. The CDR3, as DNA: TGTGCCAGCAGTCCCCGGGAGGGTGGGGGCAAAAACATTCAGTACTTC. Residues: CASSPREGGGKNIQYF.

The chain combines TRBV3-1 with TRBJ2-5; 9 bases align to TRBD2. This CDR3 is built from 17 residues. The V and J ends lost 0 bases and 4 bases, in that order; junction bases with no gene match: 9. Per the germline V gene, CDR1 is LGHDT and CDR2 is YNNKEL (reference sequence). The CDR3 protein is CASSQDLAGSRGETQYF. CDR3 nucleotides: TGTGCCAGCAGCCAAGACCTAGCGGGAAGTCGTGGAGAGACCCAGTACTTC.

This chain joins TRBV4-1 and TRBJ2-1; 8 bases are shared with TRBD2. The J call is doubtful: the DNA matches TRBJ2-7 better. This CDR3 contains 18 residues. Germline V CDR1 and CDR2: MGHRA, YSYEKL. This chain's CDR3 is CASSRTSGNPSVYNEQYF. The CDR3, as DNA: TGCGCCAGCAGCCGAACTAGCGGTAACCCTTCCGTTTACAATGAGCAGTACTTC.

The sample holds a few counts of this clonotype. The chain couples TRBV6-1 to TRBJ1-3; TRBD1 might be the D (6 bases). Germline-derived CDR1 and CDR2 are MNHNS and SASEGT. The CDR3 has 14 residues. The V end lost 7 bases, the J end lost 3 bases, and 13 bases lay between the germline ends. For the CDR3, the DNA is TGTGCCAGCACGGAGAAGACAGGTGGAAACACCATATATTTT. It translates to CASTEKTGGNTIYF.

The CDR3, as DNA: TGTGCCAGTAGTACCGGTTTCGGGGGTGGTTACGAGCAGTACTTC. Its translation: CASSTGFGGGYEQYF. The chain links TRBV19 to TRBJ2-5; possible D gene TRBD2, 6 bases. The better agreement between TRBJ2-7 and the DNA end casts doubt on the J call. There are 15 residues in the CDR3. CDR1 and CDR2 from the germline V gene are LNHDA and SQIVND (reference sequence).

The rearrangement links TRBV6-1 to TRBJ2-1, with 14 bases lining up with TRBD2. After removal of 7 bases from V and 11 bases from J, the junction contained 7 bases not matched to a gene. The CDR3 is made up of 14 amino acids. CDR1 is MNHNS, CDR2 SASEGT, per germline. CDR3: CASIPGTSGSKQFF. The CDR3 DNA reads TGTGCCAGCATACCCGGGACTAGCGGGAGCAAGCAGTTCTTC.

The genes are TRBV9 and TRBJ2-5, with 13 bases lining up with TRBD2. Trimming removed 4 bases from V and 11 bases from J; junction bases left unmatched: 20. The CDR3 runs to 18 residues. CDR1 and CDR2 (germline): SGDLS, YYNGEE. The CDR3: CASSRGDPRTSGRVEQYF. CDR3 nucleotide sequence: TGTGCCAGCAGCAGAGGGGACCCTCGGACTAGCGGGAGAGTTGAGCAGTACTTC. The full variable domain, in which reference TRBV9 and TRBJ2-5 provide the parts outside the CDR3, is DSGVTQTPKHLITATGQRVTLRCSPRSGDLSVYWYQQSLDQGLQFLIQYYNGEERAKGNILERFSAQQFPDLHSELNLSSLELGDSALYFCASSRGDPRTSGRVEQYFGPGTRLLVL.

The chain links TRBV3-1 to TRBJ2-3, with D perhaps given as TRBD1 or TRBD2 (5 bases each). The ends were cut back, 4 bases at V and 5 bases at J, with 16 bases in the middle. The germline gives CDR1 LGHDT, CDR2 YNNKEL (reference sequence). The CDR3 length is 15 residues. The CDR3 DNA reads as TGTGCCAGCAGCCGCCTCGGTACGGGGCGAGATACGCAGTATTTT. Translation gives CASSRLGTGRDTQYF.

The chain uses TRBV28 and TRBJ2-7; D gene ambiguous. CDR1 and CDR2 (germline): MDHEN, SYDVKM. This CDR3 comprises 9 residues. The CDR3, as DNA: TGTGGCCCCATAAGGGAGCAGTACTTC. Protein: CGPIREQYF.

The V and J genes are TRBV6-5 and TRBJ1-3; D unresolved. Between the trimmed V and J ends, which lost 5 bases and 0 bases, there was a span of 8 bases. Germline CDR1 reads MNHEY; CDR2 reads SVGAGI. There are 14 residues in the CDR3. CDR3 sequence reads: CASSDEGSGNTIYF. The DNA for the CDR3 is TGTGCCAGCAGTGACGAAGGCTCTGGAAACACCATATATTTT.

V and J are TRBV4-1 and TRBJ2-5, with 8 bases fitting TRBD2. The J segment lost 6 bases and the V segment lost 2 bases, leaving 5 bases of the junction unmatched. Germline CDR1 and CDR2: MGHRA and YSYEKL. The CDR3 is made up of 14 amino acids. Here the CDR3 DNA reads TGCGCCAGCAGCCAACATAGCGGGGAAAAGACCCAGTACTTC. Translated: CASSQHSGEKTQYF.

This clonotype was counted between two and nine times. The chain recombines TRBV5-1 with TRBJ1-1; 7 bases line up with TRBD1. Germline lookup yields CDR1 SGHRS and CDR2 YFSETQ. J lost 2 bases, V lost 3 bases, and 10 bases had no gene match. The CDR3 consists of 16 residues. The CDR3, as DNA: TGCGCCAGCAGCTGGAGGGACAGTCCATCTAACACTGAAGCTTTCTTT. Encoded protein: CASSWRDSPSNTEAFF.

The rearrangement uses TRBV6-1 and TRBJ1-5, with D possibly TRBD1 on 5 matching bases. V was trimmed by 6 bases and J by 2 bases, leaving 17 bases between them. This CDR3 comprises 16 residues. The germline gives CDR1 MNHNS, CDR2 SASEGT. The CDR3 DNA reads TGTGCCAGCAGCGAGAAAATCCTACAGGGCAATCAGCCCCAGCATTTT. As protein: CASSEKILQGNQPQHF.

In nucleotides, the CDR3 is TGTGCCAGCAGCTTAGGTGGCGGGCGCCCTAACTCCTACGAGCAGTTCTTC. Translation: CASSLGGGRPNSYEQFF. The V gene is TRBV7-9, the J gene TRBJ2-1; D might be TRBD2 (5 bases). V was clipped by 1 base and J by 10 bases, with 23 bases between them. The germline gives CDR1 SEHNR, CDR2 FQNEAQ (reference sequence). The CDR3 is 17 amino acids.